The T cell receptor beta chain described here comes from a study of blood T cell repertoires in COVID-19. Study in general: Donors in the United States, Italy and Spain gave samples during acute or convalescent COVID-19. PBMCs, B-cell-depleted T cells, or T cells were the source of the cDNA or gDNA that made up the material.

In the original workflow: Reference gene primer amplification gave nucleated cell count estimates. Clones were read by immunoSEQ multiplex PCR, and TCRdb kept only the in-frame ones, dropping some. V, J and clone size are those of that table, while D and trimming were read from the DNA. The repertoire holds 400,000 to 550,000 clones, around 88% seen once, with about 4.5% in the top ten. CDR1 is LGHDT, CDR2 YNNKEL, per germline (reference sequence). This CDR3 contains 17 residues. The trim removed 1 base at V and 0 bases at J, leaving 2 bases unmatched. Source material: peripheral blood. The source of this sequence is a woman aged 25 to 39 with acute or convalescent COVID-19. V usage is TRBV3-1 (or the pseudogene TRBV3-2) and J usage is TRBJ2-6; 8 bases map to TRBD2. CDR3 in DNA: TGTGCCAGCAGCCAAGCGGGGGGGGTCTCTGGGGCCAACGTCCTGACTTTC. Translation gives CASSQAGGVSGANVLTF.